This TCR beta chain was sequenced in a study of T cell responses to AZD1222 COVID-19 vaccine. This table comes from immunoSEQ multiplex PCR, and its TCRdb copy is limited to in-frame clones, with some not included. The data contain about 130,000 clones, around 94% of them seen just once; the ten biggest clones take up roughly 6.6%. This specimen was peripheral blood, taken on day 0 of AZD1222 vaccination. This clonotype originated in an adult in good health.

Written as DNA, the CDR3 is TGTGCCATCAGTGAAATAATGAACACTGAAGCTTTCTTT. Translated: CAISEIMNTEAFF. This chain uses TRBV10-3 with TRBJ1-1; no firm D call. This CDR3 spans 13 amino acids. Germline assignment: CDR1 ENHRY and CDR2 SYGVKD. The V end was cut by 3 bases, the J end by 0 bases, with 5 bases between.